The T cell receptor (beta chain) described here comes from a study of cytotoxic CD8 clonotypes in ibrutinib-treated CLL. On the study more broadly: After median 68 months, around 15 stayed in remission, around twelve progressed; responses roughly 25 partial, 2 complete. Samples showed on average about 260,000 productive templates and more than 75,000 productive rearrangements.

Repertoires were generated with immunoSEQ multiplex PCR, while TCRdb's copy carries only in-frame clones and drops some. The sample consists of roughly 50,000 clones, roughly three fifths of them appearing once. Germline assignment: CDR1 MGHRA and CDR2 YSYEKL. The CDR3 runs to 16 residues. J gave up 0 bases and V 0 bases, and 2 bases lay outside the gene matches. The TCR beta libraries used 2 to 2.5 micrograms of genomic DNA that came from cryopreserved PBMCs. This chain links TRBV4-1 with TRBJ2-7, with TRBD2 matching 10 bases. Here the sequenced sample was PBMCs, taken after 24 months of ibrutinib treatment. The sequence was collected from a human donor with chronic lymphocytic leukemia. The CDR3 here is CASSQDSGGRSYEQYF. The CDR3 nucleotides are TGCGCCAGCAGCCAAGATAGCGGGGGGCGCTCCTACGAGCAGTACTTC.